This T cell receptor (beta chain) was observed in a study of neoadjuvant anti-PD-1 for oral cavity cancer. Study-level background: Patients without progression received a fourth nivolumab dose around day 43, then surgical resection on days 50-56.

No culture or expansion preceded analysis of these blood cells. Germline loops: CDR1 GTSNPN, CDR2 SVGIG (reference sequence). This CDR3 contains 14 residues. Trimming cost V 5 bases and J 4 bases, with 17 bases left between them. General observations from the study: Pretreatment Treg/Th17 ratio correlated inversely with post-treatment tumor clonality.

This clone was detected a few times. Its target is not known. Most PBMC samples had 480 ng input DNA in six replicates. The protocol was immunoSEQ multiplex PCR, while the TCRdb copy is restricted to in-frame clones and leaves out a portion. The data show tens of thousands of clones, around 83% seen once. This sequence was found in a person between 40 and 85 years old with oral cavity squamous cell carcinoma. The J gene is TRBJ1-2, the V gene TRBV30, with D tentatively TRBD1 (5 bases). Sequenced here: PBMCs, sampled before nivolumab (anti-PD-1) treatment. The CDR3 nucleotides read TGTGCCTGGCTCCGGGGACGGATAGTCTATGGCTACACCTTC. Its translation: CAWLRGRIVYGYTF. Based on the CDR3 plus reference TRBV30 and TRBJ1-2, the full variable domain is SQTIHQWPATLVQPVGSPLSLECTVEGTSNPNLYWYRQAAGRGLQLLFYSVGIGQISSEVPQNLSASRPQDRQFILSSKKLLLSDSGFYLCAWLRGRIVYGYTFGSGTRLTVV.